This T cell receptor beta chain was recorded in a study of cytomegalovirus exposure and HLA in healthy donors. PCR employed 60 Vbeta and 13 Jbeta primers. Method: immunoSEQ multiplex PCR; TCRdb's copy keeps in-frame clones and lacks some. The table records approximately 120,000 clones, 75% to 90% of them present only once. Donors likely had unrecorded immune exposures despite being nominally healthy when sampled. This CDR3 is built from 14 residues. The ends were cut back, 4 bases at V and 2 bases at J, with 10 bases in the middle. The germline V gene has CDR1 SGHKS and CDR2 YYEKEE (reference sequence).

The sample comprised PBMCs. The rearrangement links TRBV5-5 to TRBJ1-3; TRBD1 is a possible D gene (6 bases). The sequence came from a woman between 25 and 40 years old in good health and CMV-seropositive. For the CDR3, the DNA is TGTGCCAGCAGCAGTGGACAGCCTGGAAACACCATATATTTT. Translating gives CASSSGQPGNTIYF.